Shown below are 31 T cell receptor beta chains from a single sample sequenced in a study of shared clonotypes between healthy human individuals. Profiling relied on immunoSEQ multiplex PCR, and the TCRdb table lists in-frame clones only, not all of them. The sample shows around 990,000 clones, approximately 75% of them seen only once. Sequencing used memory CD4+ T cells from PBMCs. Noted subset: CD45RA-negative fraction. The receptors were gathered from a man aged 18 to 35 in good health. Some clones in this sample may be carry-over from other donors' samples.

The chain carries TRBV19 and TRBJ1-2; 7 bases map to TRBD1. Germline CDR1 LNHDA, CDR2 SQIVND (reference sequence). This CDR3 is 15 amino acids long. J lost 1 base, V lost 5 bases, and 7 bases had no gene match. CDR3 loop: CASSARQGFNYGYTF. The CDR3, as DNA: TGTGCCAGTAGTGCGAGACAGGGATTTAACTATGGCTACACCTTC. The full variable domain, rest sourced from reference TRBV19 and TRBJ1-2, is DGGITQSPKYLFRKEGQNVTLSCEQNLNHDAMYWYRQDPGQGLRLIYYSQIVNDFQKGDIAEGYSVSREKKESFPLTVTSAQKNPTAFYLCASSARQGFNYGYTFGSGTRLTVV.

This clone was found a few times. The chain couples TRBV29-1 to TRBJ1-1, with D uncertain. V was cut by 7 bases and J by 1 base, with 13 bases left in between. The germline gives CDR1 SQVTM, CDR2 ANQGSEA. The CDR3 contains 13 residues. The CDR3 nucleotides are TGCAGCGCAAACACAGATGGGAACACTGAAGCTTTCTTT. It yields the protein CSANTDGNTEAFF.

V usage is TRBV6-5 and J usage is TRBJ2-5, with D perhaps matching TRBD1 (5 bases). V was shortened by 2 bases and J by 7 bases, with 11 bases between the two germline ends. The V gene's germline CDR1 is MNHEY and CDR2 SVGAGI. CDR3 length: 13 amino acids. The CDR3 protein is CASSYDPRVTQYF. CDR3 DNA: TGTGCCAGCAGTTACGACCCCAGGGTGACCCAGTACTTC.

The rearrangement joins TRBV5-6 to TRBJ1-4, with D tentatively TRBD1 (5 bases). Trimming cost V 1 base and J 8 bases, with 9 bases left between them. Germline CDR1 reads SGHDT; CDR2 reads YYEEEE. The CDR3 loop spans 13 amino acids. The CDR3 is CASSLYGGEKLFF. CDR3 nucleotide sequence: TGTGCCAGCAGCTTGTACGGGGGGGAAAAACTGTTTTTT.

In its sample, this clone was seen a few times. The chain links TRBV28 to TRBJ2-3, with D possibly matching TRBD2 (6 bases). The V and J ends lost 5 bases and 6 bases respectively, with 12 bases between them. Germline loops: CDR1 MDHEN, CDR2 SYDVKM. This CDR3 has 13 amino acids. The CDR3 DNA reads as TGTGCCAGCAGTCTCCCTGGGGGGGATACGCAGTATTTT. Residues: CASSLPGGDTQYF.

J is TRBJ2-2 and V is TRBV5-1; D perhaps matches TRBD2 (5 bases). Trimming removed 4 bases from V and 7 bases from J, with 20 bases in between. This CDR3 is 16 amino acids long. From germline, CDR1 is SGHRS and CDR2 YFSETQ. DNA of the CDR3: TGCGCCAGCAGCGCCGGGGTCCCTCTGCCGGTCGGGGAGCTGTTTTTT. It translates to CASSAGVPLPVGELFF.

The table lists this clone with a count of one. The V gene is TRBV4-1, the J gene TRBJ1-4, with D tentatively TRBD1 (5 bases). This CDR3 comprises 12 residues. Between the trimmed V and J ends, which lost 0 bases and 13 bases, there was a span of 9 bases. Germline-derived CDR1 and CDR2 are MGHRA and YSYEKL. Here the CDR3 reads CASSQDLGGLFF. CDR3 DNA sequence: TGCGCCAGCAGCCAAGATCTGGGGGGACTGTTTTTT.

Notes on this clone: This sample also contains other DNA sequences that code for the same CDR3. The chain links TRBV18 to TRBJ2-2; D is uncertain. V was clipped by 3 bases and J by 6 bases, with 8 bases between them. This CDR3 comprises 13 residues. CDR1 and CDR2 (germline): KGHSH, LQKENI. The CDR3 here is CASSPARPGELFF. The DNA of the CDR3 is TGTGCCAGCTCACCGGCGCGACCCGGGGAGCTGTTTTTT. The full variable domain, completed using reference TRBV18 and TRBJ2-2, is NAGVMQNPRHLVRRRGQEARLRCSPMKGHSHVYWYRQLPEEGLKFMVYLQKENIIDESGMPKERFSAEFPKEGPSILRIQQVVRGDSAAYFCASSPARPGELFFGEGSRLTVL.

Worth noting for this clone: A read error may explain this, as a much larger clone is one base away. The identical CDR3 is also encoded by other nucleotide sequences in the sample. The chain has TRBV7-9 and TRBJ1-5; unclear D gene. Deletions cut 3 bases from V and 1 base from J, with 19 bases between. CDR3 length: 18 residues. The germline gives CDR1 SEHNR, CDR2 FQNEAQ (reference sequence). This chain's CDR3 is CASSLVGGGLTSNQPQHF. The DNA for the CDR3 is TGTGCCAGCAGCTTGGTAGGAGGTGGACTTACGAGCAATCAGCCCCAGCATTTT. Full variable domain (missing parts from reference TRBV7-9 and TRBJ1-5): DTGVSQNPRHKITKRGQNVTFRCDPISEHNRLYWYRQTLGQGPEFLTYFQNEAQLEKSRLLSDRFSAERPKGSFSTLEIQRTEQGDSAMYLCASSLVGGGLTSNQPQHFGDGTRLSIL.

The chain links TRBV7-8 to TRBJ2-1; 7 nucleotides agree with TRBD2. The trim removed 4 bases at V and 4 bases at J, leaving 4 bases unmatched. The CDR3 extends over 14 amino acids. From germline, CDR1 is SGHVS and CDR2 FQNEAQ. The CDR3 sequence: CASSYSSGYNEQFF. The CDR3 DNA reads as TGTGCCAGCAGCTACTCTAGCGGTTACAATGAGCAGTTCTTC.

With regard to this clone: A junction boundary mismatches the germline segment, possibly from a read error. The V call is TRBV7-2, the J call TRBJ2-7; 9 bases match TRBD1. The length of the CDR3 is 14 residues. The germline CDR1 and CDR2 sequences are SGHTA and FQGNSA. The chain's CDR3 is CASSLSPEGTGTLF. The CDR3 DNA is TGTGCCAGCAGCTTATCCCCGGAGGGGACAGGGACTTTGTTC.

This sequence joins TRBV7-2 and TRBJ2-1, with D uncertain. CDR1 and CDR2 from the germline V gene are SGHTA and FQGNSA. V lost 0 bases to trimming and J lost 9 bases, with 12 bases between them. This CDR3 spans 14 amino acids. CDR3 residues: CASSLAWSPGEQFF. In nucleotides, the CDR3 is TGTGCCAGCAGCTTAGCTTGGTCCCCCGGTGAGCAGTTCTTC.

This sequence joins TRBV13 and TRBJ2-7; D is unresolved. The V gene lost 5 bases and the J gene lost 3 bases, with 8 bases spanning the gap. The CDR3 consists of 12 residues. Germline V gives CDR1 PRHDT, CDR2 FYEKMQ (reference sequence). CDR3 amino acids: CASSRLRYEQYF. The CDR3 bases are TGTGCCAGCAGCCGGCTGCGCTACGAGCAGTACTTC.

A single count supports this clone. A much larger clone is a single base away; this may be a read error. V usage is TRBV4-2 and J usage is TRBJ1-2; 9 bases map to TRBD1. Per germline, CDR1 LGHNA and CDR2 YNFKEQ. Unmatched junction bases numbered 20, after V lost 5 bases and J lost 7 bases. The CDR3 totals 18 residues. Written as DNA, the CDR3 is TGTGCCAGCAGCTGGGGGCCCGGGACAGGGAGCGCGTTAAGTGGCTACACCTTC. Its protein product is CASSWGPGTGSALSGYTF.

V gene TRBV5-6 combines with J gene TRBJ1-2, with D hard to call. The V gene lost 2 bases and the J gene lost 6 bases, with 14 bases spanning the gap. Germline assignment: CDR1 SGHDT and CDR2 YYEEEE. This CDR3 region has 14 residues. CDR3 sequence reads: CASSFGPQVDGYTF. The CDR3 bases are TGTGCCAGCAGCTTTGGCCCCCAGGTGGATGGCTACACCTTC.

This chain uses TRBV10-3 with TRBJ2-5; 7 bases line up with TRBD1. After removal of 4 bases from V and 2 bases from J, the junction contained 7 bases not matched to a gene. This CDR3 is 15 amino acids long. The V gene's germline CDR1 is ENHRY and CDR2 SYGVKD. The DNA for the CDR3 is TGTGCCATCAGTGTCCAGGGGGTAGGGCAAGAGACCCAGTACTTC. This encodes CAISVQGVGQETQYF.

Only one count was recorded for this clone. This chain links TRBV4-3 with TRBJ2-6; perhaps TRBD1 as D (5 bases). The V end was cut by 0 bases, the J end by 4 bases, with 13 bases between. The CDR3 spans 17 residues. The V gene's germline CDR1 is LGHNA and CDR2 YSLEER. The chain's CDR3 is CASSQELGASGANVLTF. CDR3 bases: TGCGCCAGCAGCCAAGAGTTAGGGGCCTCCGGGGCCAACGTCCTGACTTTC.

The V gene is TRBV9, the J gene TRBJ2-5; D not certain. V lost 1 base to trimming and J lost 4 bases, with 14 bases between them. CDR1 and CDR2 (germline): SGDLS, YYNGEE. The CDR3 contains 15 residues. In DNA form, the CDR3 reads TGTGCCAGCAGCGTATCTGGCTCGGTAGTAGAGACCCAGTACTTC. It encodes CASSVSGSVVETQYF.

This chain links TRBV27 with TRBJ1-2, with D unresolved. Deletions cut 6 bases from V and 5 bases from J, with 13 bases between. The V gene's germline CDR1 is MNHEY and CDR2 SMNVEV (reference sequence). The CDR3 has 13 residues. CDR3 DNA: TGTGCCAGCAGATCCTCACTTCGGTATGGCTACACCTTC. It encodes CASRSSLRYGYTF.

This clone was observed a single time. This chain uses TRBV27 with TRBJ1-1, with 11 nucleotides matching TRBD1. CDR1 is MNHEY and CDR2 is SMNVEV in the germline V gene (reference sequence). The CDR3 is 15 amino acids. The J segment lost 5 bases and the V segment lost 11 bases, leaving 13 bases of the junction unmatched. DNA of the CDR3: TGTGCCTCCCTAAGATACAGGGACAGGGGGACTGAAGCTTTCTTT. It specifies CASLRYRDRGTEAFF.

Here the CDR3 reads CASSDAVLAGAHEQYF. In nucleotides, the CDR3 is TGTGCCAGCAGTGACGCGGTCCTAGCGGGAGCGCACGAGCAGTACTTC. The chain combines TRBV6-1 with TRBJ2-7; 10 nucleotides align to TRBD2. The V segment lost 3 bases and the J segment 5 bases; nucleotides outside the gene matches: 10. Per germline, CDR1 MNHNS and CDR2 SASEGT. This CDR3 region has 16 residues.

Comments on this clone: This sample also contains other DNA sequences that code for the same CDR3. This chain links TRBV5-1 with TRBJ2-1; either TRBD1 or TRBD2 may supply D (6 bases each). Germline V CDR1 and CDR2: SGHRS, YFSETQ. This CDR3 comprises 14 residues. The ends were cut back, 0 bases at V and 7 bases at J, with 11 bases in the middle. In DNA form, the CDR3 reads TGCGCCAGCAGCTTGGGTACAGGGAGGAATGAGCAGTTCTTC. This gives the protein CASSLGTGRNEQFF.

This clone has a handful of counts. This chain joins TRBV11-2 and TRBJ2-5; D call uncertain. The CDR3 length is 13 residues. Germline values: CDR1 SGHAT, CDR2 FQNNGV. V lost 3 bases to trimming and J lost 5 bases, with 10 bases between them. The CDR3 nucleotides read TGTGCCAGCAGCTTGGTCCAGAGTGAGACCCAGTACTTC. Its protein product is CASSLVQSETQYF.

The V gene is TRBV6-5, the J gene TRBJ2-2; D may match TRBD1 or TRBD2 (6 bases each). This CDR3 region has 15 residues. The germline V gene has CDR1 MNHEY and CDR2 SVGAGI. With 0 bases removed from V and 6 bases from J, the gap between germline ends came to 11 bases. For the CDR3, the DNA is TGTGCCAGCAGTTACTCGGGGGGCCTCCCCGGGGAGCTGTTTTTT. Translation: CASSYSGGLPGELFF.

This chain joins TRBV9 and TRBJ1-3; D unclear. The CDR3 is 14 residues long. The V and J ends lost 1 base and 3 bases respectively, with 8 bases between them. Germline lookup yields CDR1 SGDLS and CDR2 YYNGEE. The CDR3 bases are TGTGCCAGCAGCGTAATGCTCGGTGGAAACACCATATATTTT. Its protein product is CASSVMLGGNTIYF.

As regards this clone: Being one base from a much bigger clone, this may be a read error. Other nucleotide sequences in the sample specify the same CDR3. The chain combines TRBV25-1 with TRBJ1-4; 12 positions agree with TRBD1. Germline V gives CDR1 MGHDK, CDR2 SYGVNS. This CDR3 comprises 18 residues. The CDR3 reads CASSPPSGTGGAGEKLFF. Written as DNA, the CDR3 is TGTGCCAGCAGCCCCCCTAGCGGGACAGGGGGCGCGGGGGAAAAACTGTTTTTC.

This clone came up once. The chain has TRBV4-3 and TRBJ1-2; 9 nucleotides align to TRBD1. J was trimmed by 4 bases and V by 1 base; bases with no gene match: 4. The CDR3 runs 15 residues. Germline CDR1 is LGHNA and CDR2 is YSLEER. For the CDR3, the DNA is TGCGCCAGCAGCCAAGGGACAGGGGTTAGCTATGGCTACACCTTC. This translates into CASSQGTGVSYGYTF.

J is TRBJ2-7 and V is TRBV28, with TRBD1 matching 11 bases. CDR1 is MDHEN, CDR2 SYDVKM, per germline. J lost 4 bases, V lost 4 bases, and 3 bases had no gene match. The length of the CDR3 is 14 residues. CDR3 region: CASSYGTGGYEQYF. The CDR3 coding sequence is TGTGCCAGCAGTTACGGGACAGGGGGATACGAGCAGTACTTC.

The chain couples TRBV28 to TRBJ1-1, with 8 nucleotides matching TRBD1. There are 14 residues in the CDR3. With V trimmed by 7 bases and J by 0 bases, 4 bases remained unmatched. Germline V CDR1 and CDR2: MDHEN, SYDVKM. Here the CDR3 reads CASTRTGLNTEAFF. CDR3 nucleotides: TGTGCCAGCACCAGGACAGGGTTGAACACTGAAGCTTTCTTT.

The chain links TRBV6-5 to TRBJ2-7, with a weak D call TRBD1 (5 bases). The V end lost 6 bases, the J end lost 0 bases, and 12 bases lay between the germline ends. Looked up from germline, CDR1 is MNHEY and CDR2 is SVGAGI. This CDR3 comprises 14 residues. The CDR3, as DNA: TGTGCCAGCAGCCCGACAGCCAGCTCCTACGAGCAGTACTTC. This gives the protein CASSPTASSYEQYF.

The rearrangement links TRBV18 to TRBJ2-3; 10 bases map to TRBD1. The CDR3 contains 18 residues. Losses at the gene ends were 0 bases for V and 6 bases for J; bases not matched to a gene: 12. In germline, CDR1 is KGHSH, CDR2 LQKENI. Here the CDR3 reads CASSPPPRRQGATDTQYF. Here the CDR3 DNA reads TGTGCCAGCTCACCACCCCCCCGGAGACAGGGGGCGACCGATACGCAGTATTTT.